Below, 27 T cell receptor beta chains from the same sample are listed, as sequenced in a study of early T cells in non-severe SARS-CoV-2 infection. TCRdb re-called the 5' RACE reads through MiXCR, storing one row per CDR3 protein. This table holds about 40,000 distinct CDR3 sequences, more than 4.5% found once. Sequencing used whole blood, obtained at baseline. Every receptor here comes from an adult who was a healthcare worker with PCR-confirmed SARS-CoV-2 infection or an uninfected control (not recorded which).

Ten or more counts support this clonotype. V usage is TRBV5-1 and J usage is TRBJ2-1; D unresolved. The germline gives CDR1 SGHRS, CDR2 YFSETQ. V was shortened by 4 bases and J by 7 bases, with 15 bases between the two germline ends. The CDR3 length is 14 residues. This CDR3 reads CASSPGSAGNEQFF. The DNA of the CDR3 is TGCGCCAGCAGCCCCGGCTCTGCCGGAAATGAGCAGTTCTTC. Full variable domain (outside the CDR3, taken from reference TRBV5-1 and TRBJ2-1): KAGVTQTPRYLIKTRGQQVTLSCSPISGHRSVSWYQQTPGQGLQFLFEYFSETQRNKGNFPGRFSGRQFSNSRSEMNVSTLELGDSALYLCASSPGSAGNEQFFGPGTRLTVL.

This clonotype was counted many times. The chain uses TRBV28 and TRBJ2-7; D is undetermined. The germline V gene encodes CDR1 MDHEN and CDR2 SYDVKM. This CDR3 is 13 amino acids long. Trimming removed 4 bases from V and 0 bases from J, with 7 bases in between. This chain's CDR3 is CASSSPNSYEQYF. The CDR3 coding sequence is TGTGCCAGCAGTTCACCCAACTCCTACGAGCAGTACTTC.

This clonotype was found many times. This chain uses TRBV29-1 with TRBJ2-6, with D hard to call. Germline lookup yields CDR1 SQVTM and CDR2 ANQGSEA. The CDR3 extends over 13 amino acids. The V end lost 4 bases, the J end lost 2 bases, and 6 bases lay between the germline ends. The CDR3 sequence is CSVAGAGANVLTF. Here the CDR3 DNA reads TGCAGCGTTGCTGGGGCTGGGGCCAACGTCCTGACTTTC. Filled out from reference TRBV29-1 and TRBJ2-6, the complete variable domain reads SAVISQKPSRDICQRGTSLTIQCQVDSQVTMMFWYRQQPGQSLTLIATANQGSEATYESGFVIDKFPISRPNLTFSTLTVSNMSPEDSSIYLCSVAGAGANVLTFGAGSRLTVL.

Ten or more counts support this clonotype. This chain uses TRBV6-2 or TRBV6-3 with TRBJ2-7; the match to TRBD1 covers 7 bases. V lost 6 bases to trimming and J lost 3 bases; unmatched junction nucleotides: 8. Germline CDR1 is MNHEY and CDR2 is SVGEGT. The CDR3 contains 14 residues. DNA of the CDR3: TGTGCCAGCAGAGCCTCTAGGGACAGCTACGAGCAGTACGTC. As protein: CASRASRDSYEQYV.

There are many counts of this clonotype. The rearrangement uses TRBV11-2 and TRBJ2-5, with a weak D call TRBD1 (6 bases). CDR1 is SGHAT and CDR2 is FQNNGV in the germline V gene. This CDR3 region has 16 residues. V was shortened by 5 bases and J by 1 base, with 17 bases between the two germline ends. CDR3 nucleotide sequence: TGTGCCAGCAGCCTAAATAGGGGGTTAGGCCAAGAGACCCAGTACTTC. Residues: CASSLNRGLGQETQYF.

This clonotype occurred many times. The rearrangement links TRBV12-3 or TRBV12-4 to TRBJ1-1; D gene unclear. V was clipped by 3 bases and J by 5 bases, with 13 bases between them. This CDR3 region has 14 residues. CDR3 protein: CASSFLVDGTEAFF. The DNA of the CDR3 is TGTGCCAGCAGTTTCCTGGTAGATGGAACTGAAGCTTTCTTT.

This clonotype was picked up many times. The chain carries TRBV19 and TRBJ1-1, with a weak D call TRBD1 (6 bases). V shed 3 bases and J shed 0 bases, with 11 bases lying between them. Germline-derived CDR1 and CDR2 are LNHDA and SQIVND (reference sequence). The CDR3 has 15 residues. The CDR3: CASSMVGHMNTEAFF. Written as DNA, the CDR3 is TGTGCCAGTAGTATGGTGGGACATATGAACACTGAAGCTTTCTTT.

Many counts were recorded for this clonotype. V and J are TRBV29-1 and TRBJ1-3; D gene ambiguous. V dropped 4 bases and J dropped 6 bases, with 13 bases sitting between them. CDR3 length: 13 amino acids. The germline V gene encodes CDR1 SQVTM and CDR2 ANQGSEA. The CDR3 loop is CSVGSAWKNTIYF. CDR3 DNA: TGCAGCGTTGGTTCGGCCTGGAAAAACACCATATATTTT.

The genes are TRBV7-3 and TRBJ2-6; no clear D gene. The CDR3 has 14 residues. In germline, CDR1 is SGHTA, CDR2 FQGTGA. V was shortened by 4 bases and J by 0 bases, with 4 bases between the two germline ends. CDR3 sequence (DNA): TGTGCCAGCAGCTCCAGCTCTGGGGCCAACGTCCTGACTTTC. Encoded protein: CASSSSSGANVLTF.

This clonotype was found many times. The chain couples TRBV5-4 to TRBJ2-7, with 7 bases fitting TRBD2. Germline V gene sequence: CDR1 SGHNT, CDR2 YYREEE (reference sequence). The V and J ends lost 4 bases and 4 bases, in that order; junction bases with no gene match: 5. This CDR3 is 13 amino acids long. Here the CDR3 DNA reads TGTGCCAGCAGCCGTCGCGGGGGTTACGAGCAGTACTTC. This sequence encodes CASSRRGGYEQYF.

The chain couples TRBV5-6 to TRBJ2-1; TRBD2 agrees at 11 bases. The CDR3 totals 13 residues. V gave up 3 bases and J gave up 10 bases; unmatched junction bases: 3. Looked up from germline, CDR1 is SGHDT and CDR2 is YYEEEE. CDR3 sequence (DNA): TGTGCCAGCAGCTCGGGACTAGCGGAGGAGCAGTTCTTC. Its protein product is CASSSGLAEEQFF.

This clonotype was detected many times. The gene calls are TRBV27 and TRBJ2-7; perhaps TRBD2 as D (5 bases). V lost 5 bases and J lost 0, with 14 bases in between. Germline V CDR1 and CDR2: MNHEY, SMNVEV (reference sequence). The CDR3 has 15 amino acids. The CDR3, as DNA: TGTGCCAGCAGTCCGAGGACTTGGAGCTCCTACGAGCAGTACTTC. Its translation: CASSPRTWSSYEQYF.

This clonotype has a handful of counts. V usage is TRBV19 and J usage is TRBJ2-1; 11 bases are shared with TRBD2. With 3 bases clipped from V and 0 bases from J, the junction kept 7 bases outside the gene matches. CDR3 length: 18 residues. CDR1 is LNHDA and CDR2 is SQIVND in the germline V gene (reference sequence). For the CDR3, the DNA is TGTGCCAGTAGTATCCAGGGACTAGCGGACTACTCCTACAATGAGCAGTTCTTC. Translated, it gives CASSIQGLADYSYNEQFF.

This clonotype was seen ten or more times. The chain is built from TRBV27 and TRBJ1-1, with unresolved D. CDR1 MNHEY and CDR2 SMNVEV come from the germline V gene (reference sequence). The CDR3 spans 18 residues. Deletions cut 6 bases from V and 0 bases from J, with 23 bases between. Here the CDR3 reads CASSQSDFGQTMNTEAFF. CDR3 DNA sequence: TGTGCCAGCAGCCAGTCGGATTTCGGGCAGACCATGAACACTGAAGCTTTCTTT.

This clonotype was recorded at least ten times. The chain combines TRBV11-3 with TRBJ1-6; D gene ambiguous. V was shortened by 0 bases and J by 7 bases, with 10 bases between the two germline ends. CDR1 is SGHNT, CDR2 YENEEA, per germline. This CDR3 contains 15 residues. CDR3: CASSLEGVINSPLHF. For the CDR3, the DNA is TGTGCCAGCAGCTTAGAGGGAGTTATCAATTCACCCCTCCACTTT.

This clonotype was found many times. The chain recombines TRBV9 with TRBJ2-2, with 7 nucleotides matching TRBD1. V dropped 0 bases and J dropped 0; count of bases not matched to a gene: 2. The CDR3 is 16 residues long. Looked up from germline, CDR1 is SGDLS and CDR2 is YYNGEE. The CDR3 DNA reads TGTGCCAGCAGCGTAGAGCAGGGGGCGAACACCGGGGAGCTGTTTTTT. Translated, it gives CASSVEQGANTGELFF.

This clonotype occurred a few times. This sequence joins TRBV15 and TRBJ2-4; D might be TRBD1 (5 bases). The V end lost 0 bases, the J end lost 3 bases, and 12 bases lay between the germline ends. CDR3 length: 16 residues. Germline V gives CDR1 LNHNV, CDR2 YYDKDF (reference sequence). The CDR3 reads CATSRDLTEIKNIQYF. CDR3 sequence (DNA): TGTGCCACCAGCAGAGATCTGACAGAAATCAAAAACATTCAGTACTTC.

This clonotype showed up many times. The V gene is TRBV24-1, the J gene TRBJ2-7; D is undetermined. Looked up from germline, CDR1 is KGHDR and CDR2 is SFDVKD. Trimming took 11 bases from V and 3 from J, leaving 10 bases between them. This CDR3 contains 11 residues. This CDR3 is CAKVPIYEQYV. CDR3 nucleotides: TGTGCCAAGGTTCCAATCTACGAGCAGTACGTC.

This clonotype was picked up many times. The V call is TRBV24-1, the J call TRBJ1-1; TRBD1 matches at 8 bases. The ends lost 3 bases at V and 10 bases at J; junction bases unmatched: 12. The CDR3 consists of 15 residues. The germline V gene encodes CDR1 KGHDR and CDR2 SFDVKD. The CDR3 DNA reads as TGTGCCACCAGTGATCAGGGGGCGCTATTAGGGGGAGCTTTCTTT. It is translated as CATSDQGALLGGAFF.

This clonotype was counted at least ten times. In DNA, the CDR3 is TGTGCCAGCTCACCAGGAAGCAGAGAAAAACTGTTTTTT. Its translation is CASSPGSREKLFF. V and J are TRBV18 and TRBJ1-4; D unresolved. Germline V CDR1 and CDR2: KGHSH, LQKENI. The CDR3 consists of 13 residues. Trimming stripped 2 bases from V and 8 bases from J, with 9 bases between.

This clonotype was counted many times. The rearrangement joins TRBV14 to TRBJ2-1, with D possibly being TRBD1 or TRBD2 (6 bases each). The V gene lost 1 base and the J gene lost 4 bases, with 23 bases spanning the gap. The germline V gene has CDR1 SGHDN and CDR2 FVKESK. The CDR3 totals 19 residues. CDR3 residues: CASSQGVVGSWGRYNEQFF. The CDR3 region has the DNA TGTGCCAGCAGCCAAGGGGTGGTCGGGAGCTGGGGGCGATACAATGAGCAGTTCTTC.

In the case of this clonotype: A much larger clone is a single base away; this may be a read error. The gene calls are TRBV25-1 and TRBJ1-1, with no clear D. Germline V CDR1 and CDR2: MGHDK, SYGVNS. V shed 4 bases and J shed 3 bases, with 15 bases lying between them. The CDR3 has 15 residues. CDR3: CASSGYDVFDTEAFF. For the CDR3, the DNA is TGTGCCAGCAGTGGTTACGACGTTTTCGACACTGAAGCTTTCTTT.

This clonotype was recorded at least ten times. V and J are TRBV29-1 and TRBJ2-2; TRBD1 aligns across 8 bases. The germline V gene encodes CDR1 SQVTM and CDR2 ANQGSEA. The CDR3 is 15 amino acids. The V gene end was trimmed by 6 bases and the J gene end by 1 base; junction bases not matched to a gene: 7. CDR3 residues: CSVDTGTGNTGELFF. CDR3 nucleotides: TGCAGCGTAGACACCGGGACAGGGAACACCGGGGAGCTGTTTTTT.

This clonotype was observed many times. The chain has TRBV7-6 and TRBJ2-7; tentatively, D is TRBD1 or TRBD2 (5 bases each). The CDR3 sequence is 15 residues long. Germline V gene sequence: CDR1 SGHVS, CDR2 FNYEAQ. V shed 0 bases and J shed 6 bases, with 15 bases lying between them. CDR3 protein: CASSLADLGTSEQYF. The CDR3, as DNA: TGTGCCAGCAGCTTAGCAGACCTAGGGACCAGCGAGCAGTACTTC.

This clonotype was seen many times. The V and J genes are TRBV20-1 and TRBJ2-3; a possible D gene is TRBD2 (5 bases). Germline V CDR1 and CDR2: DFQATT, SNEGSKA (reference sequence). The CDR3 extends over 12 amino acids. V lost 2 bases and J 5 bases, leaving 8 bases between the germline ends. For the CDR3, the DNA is TGCAGTGCTAGACCTAGCCTAGATACGCAGTATTTT. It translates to CSARPSLDTQYF.

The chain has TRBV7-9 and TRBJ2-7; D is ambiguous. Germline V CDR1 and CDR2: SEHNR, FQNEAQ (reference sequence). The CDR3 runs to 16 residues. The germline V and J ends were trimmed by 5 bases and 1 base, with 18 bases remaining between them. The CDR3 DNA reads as TGTGCCAGCAGCCCGGTGTCCTTCGCTACGTCCTACGAGCAGTACTTC. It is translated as CASSPVSFATSYEQYF.

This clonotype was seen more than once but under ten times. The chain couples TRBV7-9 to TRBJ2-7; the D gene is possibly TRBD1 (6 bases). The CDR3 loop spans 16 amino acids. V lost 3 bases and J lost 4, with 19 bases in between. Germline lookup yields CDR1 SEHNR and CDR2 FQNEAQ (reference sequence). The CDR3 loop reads CASSFPPSGGAYEQYV. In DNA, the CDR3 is TGTGCCAGCAGCTTCCCCCCTAGTGGGGGCGCGTACGAGCAGTACGTC.